Described below is a single T cell receptor beta chain sequence and its context. TCRdb re-called the 5' RACE reads through MiXCR, storing one row per CDR3 protein. The sample holds tens of thousands of distinct CDR3 sequences, 10% to 15% seen once. Trimming stripped 5 bases from V and 5 bases from J, with 19 bases between. In germline, CDR1 is MNHEY, CDR2 SVGEGT. The CDR3 consists of 16 residues. The sample comes from a study of early T cells in non-severe SARS-CoV-2 infection. The sequence was obtained from an adult who was a healthcare worker with PCR-confirmed SARS-CoV-2 infection or an uninfected control (not recorded which). The material sequenced was whole blood. This rearrangement joins TRBV6-2 or TRBV6-3 to TRBJ2-1; D might be TRBD2 (6 bases). The CDR3 DNA reads as TGTGCCAGCAGTCCCCACCGCGCGGGGCAGGACAATGAGCAGTTCTTC. Translated: CASSPHRAGQDNEQFF.